The clone carrying this T cell receptor beta chain has a count of ten or more. Its antigen is as yet unknown. A read error may account for a junction end that differs from germline. The CDR3 consists of 16 residues. In germline, CDR1 is LGHDT, CDR2 YNNKEL (reference sequence). This sample is part of a study of glioma-infiltrating T cells. Using RNA template, CDR3s of TCR alpha and beta were amplified with iRepertoire arm-PCR. Tissue mRNA or PBMC total RNA, about 95-450 ng, went into one-step reverse transcription and amplification. One entry per CDR3 protein results from TCRdb running MiXCR on the multiplex PCR reads. The sample shows about 10,000 distinct CDR3 sequences, approximately 58% of them seen only once. Regarding the study as a whole: Above-expected tissue-blood divergence occurred in all gliomas, most in low-grade ones.

The sequence was collected from a human donor with low-grade glioma or glioblastoma, undergoing nonglioma brain surgery, or in good health (not recorded which). Material: glioma tissue, nonneoplastic brain tissue, or PBMCs (not recorded which). The gene calls are TRBV3-1 and TRBJ2-7; 7 bases match TRBD1. This CDR3 is CAISQGDSLTSYEQYF. For the CDR3, the DNA is TGTGCCATCAGCCAAGGGGACAGTCTAACCTCCTACGAGCAGTACTTC.